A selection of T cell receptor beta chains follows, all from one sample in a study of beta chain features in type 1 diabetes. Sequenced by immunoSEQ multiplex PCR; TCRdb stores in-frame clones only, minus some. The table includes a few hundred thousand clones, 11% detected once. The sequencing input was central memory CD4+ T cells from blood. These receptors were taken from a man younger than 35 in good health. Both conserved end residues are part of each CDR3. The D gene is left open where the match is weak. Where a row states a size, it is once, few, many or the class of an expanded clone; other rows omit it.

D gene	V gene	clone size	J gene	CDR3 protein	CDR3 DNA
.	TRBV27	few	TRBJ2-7	CASSPQGGYEQYF	TGTGCCAGCAGTCCCCAGGGAGGATACGAGCAGTACTTC
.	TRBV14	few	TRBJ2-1	CASSQDTGGFSYNEQFF	TGTGCCAGCAGCCAAGATACCGGAGGTTTCTCCTACAATGAGCAGTTCTTC
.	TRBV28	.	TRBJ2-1	CASSTVRLEAYNEQFF	TGTGCCAGCAGTACCGTAAGACTAGAAGCCTACAATGAGCAGTTCTTC
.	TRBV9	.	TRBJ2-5	CASSGSPTGETQYF	TGTGCCAGCAGCGGCTCCCCTACGGGAGAGACCCAGTACTTC
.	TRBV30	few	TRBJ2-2	CAWSDDSGRTGELFF	TGTGCCTGGAGTGACGATTCAGGGCGGACCGGGGAGCTGTTTTTT
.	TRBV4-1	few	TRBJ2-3	CASSEQRSTDTQYF	TGCGCCAGCAGCGAACAGCGGAGCACAGATACGCAGTATTTT
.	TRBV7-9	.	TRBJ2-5	CASSPPGPQETQYF	TGTGCCAGCAGCCCCCCTGGGCCCCAAGAGACCCAGTACTTC
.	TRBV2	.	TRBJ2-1	CASSDGRANEQFF	TGTGCCAGCAGTGACGGGAGAGCGAATGAGCAGTTCTTC
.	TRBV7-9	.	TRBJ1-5	CASSRVGGSQPQHF	TGTGCCAGCAGCAGGGTGGGGGGCAGTCAGCCCCAGCATTTT
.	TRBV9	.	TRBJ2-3	CASSVVTVGGTDTQYF	TGTGCCAGCAGCGTAGTTACAGTGGGGGGCACAGATACGCAGTATTTT
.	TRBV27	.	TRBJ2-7	CASSLYGSNEQYF	TGTGCCAGCAGTCTATACGGGTCCAACGAGCAGTACTTC
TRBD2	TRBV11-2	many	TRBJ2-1	CASSLQIAGIRNNEQFF	TGTGCCAGCAGCTTGCAAATAGCGGGAATTCGTAACAATGAGCAGTTCTTC
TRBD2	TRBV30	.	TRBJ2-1	CAWRFGTSGINEQFF	TGTGCCTGGAGATTCGGGACTAGCGGGATCAATGAGCAGTTCTTC
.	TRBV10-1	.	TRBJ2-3	CASSEEGRGADTQYF	TGCGCCAGCAGTGAAGAGGGGCGGGGCGCAGATACGCAGTATTTT
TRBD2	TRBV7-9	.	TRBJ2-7	CASSALAGAYEQYF	TGTGCCAGCAGCGCGCTAGCGGGAGCCTACGAGCAGTACTTC
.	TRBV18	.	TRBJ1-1	CASSRRRGETEAFF	TGTGCCAGCTCACGCCGGCGTGGTGAGACTGAAGCTTTCTTT
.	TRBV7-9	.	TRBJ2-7	CASSLGDPMTYEQYF	TGTGCCAGCAGCTTAGGTGATCCCATGACCTACGAGCAGTACTTC
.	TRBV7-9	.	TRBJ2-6	CASSFPGPTSSGANVLTF	TGTGCCAGCAGCTTCCCGGGACCGACGAGCTCTGGGGCCAACGTCCTGACTTTC
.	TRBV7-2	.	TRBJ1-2	CASTPMGGGDGYTF	TGTGCCAGCACCCCCATGGGAGGCGGGGATGGCTACACCTTC
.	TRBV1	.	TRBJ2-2	CTSSQGPPWAGVAGELFF	TGCACCAGCAGCCAGGGGCCCCCCTGGGCGGGAGTAGCCGGGGAGCTGTTTTTT
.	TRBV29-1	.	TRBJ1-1	CSVVRGKGGTEAFF	TGCAGCGTTGTGAGGGGCAAGGGGGGCACTGAAGCTTTCTTT
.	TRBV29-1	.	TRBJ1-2	CSVEKSSGGANYGYTF	TGCAGCGTTGAAAAATCGTCGGGGGGCGCGAACTATGGCTACACCTTC
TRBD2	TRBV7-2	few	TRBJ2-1	CASSLEWASGWNNEQFF	TGTGCCAGCAGCTTAGAGTGGGCTAGCGGGTGGAACAATGAGCAGTTCTTC
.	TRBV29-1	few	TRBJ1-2	CSVEAQSRGHFYGYTF	TGCAGCGTTGAAGCCCAATCCCGAGGACATTTCTATGGCTACACCTTC
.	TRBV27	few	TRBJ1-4	CASSSAFGGGNEKLFF	TGTGCCAGCAGTTCCGCATTCGGAGGGGGAAACGAAAAACTGTTTTTT
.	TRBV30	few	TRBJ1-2	CAWNRGGGGYGYTF	TGTGCCTGGAATCGGGGCGGAGGGGGCTATGGCTACACCTTC
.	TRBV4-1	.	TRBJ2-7	CASSRDPTYEQYF	TGCGCCAGCAGCCGGGACCCAACCTACGAGCAGTACTTC
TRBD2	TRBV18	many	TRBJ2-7	CASSTPPGTSGASHRQYF	TGTGCCAGCTCAACACCTCCTGGGACTAGCGGAGCATCTCACAGGCAGTACTTC
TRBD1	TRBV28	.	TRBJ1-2	CASSAPGQIYGYTF	TGTGCCAGCAGTGCGCCGGGACAGATCTATGGCTACACCTTC
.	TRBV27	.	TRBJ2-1	CASSTRESSYNEQFF	TGTGCCAGCAGTACCAGGGAGAGCTCCTACAATGAGCAGTTCTTC
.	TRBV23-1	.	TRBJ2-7	CASSQLARSSYEQYF	TGCGCCAGCAGTCAACTAGCGCGGAGCTCCTACGAGCAGTACTTC
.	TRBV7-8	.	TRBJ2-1	CASSLVGFSYNEQFF	TGTGCCAGCAGCTTAGTAGGGTTCTCCTACAATGAGCAGTTCTTC
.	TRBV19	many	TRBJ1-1	CASSSRLGNTEAFF	TGTGCCAGTAGTTCCCGGCTGGGGAACACTGAAGCTTTCTTT
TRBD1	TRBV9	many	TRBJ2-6	CASRQGYGSGANVLTF	TGTGCCAGCAGACAGGGGTACGGCTCTGGGGCCAACGTCCTGACTTTC
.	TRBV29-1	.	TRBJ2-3	CSLVEGRGTDTQYF	TGCAGCTTGGTGGAGGGTAGGGGGACAGATACGCAGTATTTT
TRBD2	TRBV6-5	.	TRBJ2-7	CASSRTSGRSHEQYF	TGTGCCAGCAGCCGGACTAGCGGGAGGTCCCACGAGCAGTACTTC
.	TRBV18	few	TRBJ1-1	CASSPQFTEAFF	TGTGCCAGCTCACCACAATTTACTGAAGCTTTCTTT
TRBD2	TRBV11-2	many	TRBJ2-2	CASSLIAGVDTGELFF	TGTGCCAGCAGCTTAATAGCGGGAGTGGACACCGGGGAGCTGTTTTTT
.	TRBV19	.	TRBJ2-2	CASSPGHANTGELFF	TGTGCCAGTAGCCCGGGGCATGCGAACACCGGGGAGCTGTTTTTT
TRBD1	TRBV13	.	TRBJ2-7	CASSLGTGGYEQYF	TGTGCCAGCAGCTTAGGGACAGGGGGCTACGAGCAGTACTTC
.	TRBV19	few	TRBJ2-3	CASSIDSGRDTQYF	TGTGCCAGTAGTATAGATTCCGGGAGAGATACGCAGTATTTT
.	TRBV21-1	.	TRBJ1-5	CACLGAGVLIHF	TGTGCCTGCCTAGGGGCGGGGGTATTGATCCATTTT
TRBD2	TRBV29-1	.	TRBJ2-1	CSVQGDSSGSIYNEQFF	TGCAGCGTCCAGGGGGACTCTAGCGGGAGTATCTACAATGAGCAGTTCTTC
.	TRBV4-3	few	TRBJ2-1	CASSQDLQGHEQFF	TGCGCCAGCAGCCAAGATCTCCAGGGCCATGAGCAGTTCTTC
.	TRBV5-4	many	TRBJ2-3	CASSLQGSDTQYF	TGTGCCAGCAGTTTGCAGGGGTCAGATACGCAGTATTTT
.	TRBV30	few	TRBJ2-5	CAWSRGVETQYF	TGTGCCTGGAGTCGGGGAGTAGAGACCCAGTACTTC
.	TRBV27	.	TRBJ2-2	CASSLLTRNTGELFF	TGTGCCAGCAGTTTACTAACGAGAAATACCGGGGAGCTGTTTTTT
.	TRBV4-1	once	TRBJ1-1	CASSSPGGANTEAFF	TGCGCCAGCAGCTCCCCCGGGGGAGCGAACACTGAAGCTTTCTTT
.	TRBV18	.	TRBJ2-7	CASSPSSAGRHGEQYF	TGTGCCAGCTCACCATCCTCGGCAGGCCGACACGGCGAGCAGTACTTC
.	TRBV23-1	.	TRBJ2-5	CASSQPGTPAQETQYF	TGCGCCAGCAGTCAGCCCGGGACACCTGCTCAAGAGACCCAGTACTTC